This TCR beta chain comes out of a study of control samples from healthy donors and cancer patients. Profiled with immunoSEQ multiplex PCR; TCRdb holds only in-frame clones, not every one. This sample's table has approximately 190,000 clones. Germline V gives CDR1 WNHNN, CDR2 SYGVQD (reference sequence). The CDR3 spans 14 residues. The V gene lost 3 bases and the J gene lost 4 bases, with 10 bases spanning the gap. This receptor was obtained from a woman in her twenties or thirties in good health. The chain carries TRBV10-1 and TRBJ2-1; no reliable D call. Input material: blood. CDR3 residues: CASSDSWRYNEQFF. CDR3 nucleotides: TGCGCCAGCAGTGATAGCTGGAGATACAATGAGCAGTTCTTC.